The T cell receptor (beta chain) described here comes from a study of shared clonotypes between healthy human individuals. The study, taken as a whole, reports: The four-donor shared clonotypes exceeded non-shared clonotypes in generation probability, with non-shared ones scoring lower. With several donors compared, approximately 5.5% of naive CD4 clonotypes were shared. In this cohort, only blood was sampled, and tissue repertoires likely differ.

The data were produced by immunoSEQ multiplex PCR, yet TCRdb's version contains in-frame clones alone and is incomplete. The sample includes more than 2 million clones, 90% to 95% of them seen just once. Remarks on this clone: Antigen: not known.

This CDR3 region has 15 residues. Trimming stripped 0 bases from V and 5 bases from J, with 14 bases between. Per germline, CDR1 SGDLS and CDR2 YYNGEE. The sequenced sample was naive CD4+ T cells sorted from blood. Subset described: CD45RA+ positively selected. The TCR sequence derives from a young man in good health. V gene TRBV9 combines with J gene TRBJ2-5; D unresolved. This CDR3 is CASSVVGSSWETQYF. The CDR3 region has the DNA TGTGCCAGCAGCGTAGTAGGTAGTAGCTGGGAGACCCAGTACTTC.